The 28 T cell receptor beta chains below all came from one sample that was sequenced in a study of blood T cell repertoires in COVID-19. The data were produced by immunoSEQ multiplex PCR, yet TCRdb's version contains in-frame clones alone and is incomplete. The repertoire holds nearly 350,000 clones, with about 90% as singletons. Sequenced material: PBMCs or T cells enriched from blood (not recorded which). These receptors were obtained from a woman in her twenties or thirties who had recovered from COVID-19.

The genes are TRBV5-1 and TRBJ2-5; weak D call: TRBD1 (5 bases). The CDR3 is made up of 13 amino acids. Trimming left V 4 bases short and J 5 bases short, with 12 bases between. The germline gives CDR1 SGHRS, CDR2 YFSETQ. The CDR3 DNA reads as TGCGCCAGCAGCCCCAGGGATCTGGAGACCCAGTACTTC. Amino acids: CASSPRDLETQYF.

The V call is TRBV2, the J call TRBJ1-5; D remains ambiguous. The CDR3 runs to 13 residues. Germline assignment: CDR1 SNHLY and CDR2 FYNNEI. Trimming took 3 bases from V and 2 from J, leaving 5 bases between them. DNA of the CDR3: TGTGCCAGCAGTGAGAGGGGCAATCAGCCCCAGCATTTT. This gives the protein CASSERGNQPQHF.

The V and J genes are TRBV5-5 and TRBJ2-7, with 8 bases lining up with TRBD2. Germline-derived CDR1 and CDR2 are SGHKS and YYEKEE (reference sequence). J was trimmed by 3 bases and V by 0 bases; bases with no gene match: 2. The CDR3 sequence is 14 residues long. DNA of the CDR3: TGTGCCAGCAGCTTGGGGGCGGGGGGCTACGAGCAGTACTTC. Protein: CASSLGAGGYEQYF.

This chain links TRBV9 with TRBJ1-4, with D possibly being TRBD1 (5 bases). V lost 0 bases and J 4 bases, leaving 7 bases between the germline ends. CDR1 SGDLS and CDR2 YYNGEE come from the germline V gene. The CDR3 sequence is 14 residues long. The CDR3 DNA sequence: TGTGCCAGCAGCGTAGGACAGTTTAATGAAAAACTGTTTTTT. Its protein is CASSVGQFNEKLFF.

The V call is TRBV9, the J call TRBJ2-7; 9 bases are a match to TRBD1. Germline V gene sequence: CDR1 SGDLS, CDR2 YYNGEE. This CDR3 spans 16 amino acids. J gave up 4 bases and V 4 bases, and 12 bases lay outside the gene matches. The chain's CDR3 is CASSPLGQGGGYEQYF. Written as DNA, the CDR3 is TGTGCCAGCAGCCCCCTGGGACAGGGAGGGGGGTACGAGCAGTACTTC.

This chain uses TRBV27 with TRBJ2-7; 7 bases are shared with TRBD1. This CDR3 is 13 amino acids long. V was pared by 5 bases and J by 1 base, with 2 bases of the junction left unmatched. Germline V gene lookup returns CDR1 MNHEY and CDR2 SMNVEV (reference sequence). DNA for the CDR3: TGTGCCAGCAGTCGGGACAGATCCTACGAGCAGTACTTC. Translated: CASSRDRSYEQYF.

Here the CDR3 reads CAWGQEPGNTIYF. In nucleotides, the CDR3 is TGTGCCTGGGGACAGGAACCTGGAAACACCATATATTTT. This sequence joins TRBV30 and TRBJ1-3, with TRBD1 matching 7 bases. CDR1 is GTSNPN, CDR2 SVGIG, per germline (reference sequence). The V and J ends lost 5 bases and 2 bases, in that order; junction bases with no gene match: 3. The CDR3 contains 13 residues.

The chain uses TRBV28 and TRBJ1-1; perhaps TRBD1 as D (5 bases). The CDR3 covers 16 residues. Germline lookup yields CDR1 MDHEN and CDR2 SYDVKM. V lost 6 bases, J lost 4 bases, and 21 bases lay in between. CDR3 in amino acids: CASRPTTRGGVTEAFF. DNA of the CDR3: TGTGCCAGCAGGCCTACGACGCGGGGGGGGGTCACTGAAGCTTTCTTT.

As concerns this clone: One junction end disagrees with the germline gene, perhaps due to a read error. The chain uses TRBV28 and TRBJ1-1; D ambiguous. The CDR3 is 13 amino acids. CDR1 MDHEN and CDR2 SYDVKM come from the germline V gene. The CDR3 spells CASSLGRNPEAFF. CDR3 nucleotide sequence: TGTGCCAGCAGTTTAGGCAGGAACCCTGAAGCTTTCTTT.

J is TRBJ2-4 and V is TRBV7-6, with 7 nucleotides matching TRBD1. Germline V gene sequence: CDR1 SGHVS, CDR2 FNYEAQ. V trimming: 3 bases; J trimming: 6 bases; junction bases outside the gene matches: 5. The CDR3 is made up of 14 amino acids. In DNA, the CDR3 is TGTGCCAGCAGCTTCCCGGACAGGCCAAACATTCAGTACTTC. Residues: CASSFPDRPNIQYF.

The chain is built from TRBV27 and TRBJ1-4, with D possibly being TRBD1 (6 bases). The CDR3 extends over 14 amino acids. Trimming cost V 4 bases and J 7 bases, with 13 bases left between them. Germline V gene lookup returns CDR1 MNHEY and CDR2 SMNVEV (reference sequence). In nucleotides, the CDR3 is TGTGCCAGCAGTTATTTAAACAGGGCTGAAAAACTGTTTTTT. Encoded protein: CASSYLNRAEKLFF. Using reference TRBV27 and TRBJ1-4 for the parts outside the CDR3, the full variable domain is EAQVTQNPRYLITVTGKKLTVTCSQNMNHEYMSWYRQDPGLGLRQIYYSMNVEVTDKGDVPEGYKVSRKEKRNFPLILESPSPNQTSLYFCASSYLNRAEKLFFGSGTQLSVL.

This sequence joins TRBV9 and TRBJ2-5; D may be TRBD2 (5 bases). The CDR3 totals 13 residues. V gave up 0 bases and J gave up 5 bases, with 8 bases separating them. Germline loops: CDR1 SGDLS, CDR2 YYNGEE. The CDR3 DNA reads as TGTGCCAGCAGCGTAGGGTCGGGGGAGACCCAGTACTTC. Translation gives CASSVGSGETQYF.

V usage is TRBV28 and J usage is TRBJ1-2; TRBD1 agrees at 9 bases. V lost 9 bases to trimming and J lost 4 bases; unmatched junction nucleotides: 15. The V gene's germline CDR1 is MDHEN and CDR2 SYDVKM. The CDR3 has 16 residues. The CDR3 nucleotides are TGTGCCAGTTCAGGAGAGGGACAGGGACTTCTCTATGGCTACACCTTC. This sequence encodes CASSGEGQGLLYGYTF.

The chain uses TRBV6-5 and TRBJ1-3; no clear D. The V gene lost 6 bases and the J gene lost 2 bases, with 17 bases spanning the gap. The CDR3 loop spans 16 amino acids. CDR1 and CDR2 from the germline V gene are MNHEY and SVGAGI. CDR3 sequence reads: CASSYEALWTGNTIYF. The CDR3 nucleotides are TGTGCCAGCAGCTACGAGGCTCTCTGGACTGGAAACACCATATATTTT.

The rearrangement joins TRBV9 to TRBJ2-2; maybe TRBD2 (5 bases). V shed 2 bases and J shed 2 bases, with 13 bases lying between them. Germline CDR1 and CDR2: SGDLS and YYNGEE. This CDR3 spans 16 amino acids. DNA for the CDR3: TGTGCCAGCAGCGTCAACACCGGGAAAAACACCGGGGAGCTGTTTTTT. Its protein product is CASSVNTGKNTGELFF. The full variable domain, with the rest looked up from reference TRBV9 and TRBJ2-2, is DSGVTQTPKHLITATGQRVTLRCSPRSGDLSVYWYQQSLDQGLQFLIQYYNGEERAKGNILERFSAQQFPDLHSELNLSSLELGDSALYFCASSVNTGKNTGELFFGEGSRLTVL.

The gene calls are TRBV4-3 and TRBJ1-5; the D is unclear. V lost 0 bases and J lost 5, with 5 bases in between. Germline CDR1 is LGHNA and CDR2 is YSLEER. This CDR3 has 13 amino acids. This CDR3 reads CASSQELDQPQHF. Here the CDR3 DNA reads TGCGCCAGCAGCCAAGAGTTAGATCAGCCCCAGCATTTT.

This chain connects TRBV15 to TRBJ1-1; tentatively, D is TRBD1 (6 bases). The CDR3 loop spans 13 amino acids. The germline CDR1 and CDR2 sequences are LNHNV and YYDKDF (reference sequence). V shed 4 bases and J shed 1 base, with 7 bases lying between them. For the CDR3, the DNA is TGTGCCACCAGCAAGGACAGGAACACTGAAGCTTTCTTT. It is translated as CATSKDRNTEAFF.

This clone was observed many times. The CDR3: CAISDGSQYYGYTF. CDR3 in DNA: TGTGCCATCAGTGATGGGAGCCAATACTATGGCTACACCTTC. The rearrangement uses TRBV10-3 and TRBJ1-2; D not resolved. CDR1 and CDR2 from the germline V gene are ENHRY and SYGVKD. CDR3 length: 14 residues. Deletions cut 3 bases from V and 3 bases from J, with 11 bases between.

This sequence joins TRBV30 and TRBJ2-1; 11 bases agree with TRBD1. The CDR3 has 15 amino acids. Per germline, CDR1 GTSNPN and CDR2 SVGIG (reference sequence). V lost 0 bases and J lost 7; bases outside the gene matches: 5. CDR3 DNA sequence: TGTGCCTGGAGTGTACCTGGACAGGGGGCTAATGAGCAGTTCTTC. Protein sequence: CAWSVPGQGANEQFF.

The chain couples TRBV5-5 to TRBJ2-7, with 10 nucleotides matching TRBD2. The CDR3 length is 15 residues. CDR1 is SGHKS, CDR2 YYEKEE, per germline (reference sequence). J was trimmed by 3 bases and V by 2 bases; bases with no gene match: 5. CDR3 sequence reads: CASSFSGGLSYEQYF. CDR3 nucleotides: TGTGCCAGCAGCTTTAGCGGGGGGCTCAGCTACGAGCAGTACTTC.

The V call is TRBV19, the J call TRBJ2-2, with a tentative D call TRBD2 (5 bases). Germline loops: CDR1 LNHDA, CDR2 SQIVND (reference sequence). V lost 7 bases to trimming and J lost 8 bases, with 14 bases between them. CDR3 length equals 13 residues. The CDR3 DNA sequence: TGTGCCAGTATCAAAGAGGACTTAGGGGAGCTGTTTTTT. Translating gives CASIKEDLGELFF.

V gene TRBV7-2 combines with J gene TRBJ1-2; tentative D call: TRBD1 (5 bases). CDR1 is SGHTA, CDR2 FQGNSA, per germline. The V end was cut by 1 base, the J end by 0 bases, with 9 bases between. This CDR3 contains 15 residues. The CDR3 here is CASSLEQASNYGYTF. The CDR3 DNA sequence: TGTGCCAGCAGCTTAGAACAGGCCTCTAACTATGGCTACACCTTC.

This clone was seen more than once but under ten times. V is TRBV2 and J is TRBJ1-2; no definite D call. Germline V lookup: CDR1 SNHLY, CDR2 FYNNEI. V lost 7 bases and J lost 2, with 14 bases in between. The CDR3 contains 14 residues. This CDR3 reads CASMRETGNYGYTF. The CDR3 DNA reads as TGTGCCAGCATGCGTGAAACGGGGAACTATGGCTACACCTTC.

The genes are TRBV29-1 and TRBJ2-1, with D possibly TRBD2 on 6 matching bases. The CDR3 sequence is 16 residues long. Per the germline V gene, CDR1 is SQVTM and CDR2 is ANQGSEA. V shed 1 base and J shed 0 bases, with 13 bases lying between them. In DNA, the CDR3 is TGCAGCGTTGAAGGCTGGCGGGGCAGCTCCTACAATGAGCAGTTCTTC. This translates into CSVEGWRGSSYNEQFF.

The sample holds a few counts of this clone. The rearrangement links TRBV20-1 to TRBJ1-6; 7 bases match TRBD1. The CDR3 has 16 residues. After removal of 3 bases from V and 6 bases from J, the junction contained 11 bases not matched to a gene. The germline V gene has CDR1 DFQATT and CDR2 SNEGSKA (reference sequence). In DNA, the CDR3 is TGCAGTGCTAGTTCCCCCCCGGGACAGACTAATTCACCCCTCCACTTT. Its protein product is CSASSPPGQTNSPLHF.

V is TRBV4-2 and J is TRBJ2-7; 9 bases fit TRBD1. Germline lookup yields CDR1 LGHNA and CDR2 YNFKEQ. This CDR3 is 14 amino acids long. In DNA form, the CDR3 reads TGTGCACCCCCTGGGGACAGGGAGACCTACGAGCAGTACTTC. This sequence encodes CAPPGDRETYEQYF.

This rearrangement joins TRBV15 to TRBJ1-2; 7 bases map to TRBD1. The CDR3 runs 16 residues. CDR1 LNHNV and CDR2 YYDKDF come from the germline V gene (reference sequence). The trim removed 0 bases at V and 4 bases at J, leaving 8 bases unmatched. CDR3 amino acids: CATSRDLAGGSYGYTF. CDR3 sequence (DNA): TGTGCCACCAGCAGAGATCTCGCAGGGGGGTCCTATGGCTACACCTTC.

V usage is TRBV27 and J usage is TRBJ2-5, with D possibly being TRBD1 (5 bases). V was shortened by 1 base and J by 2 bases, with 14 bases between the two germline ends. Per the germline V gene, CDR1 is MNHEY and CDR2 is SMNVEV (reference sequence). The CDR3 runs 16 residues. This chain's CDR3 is CASSLFSGARQETQYF. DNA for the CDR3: TGTGCCAGCAGTTTATTCAGTGGGGCTAGGCAAGAGACCCAGTACTTC.